This T cell receptor beta chain derives from a study of OX40 agonist ivuxolimab in advanced cancers. This CDR3 spans 15 amino acids. Trimming at V came to 8 bases and at J to 8 bases, leaving 17 bases not matched to a gene. CDR1 and CDR2 from the germline V gene are LNHDA and SQIVND (reference sequence). The repertoire was sequenced with immunoSEQ multiplex PCR; TCRdb's copy has only in-frame clones and lacks some. Found here are about 75,000 clones, 85% to 90% of them singletons; the top ten hold roughly 8%. The sequence came from an adult with an advanced solid tumor such as melanoma, head and neck, liver or kidney cancer. The sample consisted of CD4+ or CD8+ T cells sorted from blood, taken in a trial of the OX40 agonist ivuxolimab. This sequence joins TRBV19 and TRBJ1-2, with 7 bases aligning to TRBD1. CDR3 amino acids: CASGIPGTAEGGYTF. The CDR3 nucleotides are TGTGCCAGTGGGATCCCCGGGACAGCAGAGGGGGGCTACACCTTC.